A single sample gave rise to the 13 T cell receptor beta chains below, sequenced in a study of blood T cell repertoires in COVID-19. TCRdb keeps only in-frame clones here, not all; method: immunoSEQ multiplex PCR. This table has more than 200,000 clones, 88% appearing once. Specimen: peripheral blood. Receptor source: a man between 65 and 79 years old with acute or convalescent COVID-19.

The chain couples TRBV18 to TRBJ1-3; D might be TRBD1 (6 bases). The CDR3 is 18 amino acids. Germline CDR1 and CDR2: KGHSH and LQKENI. Trimming pared 3 bases from V and 0 bases from J, leaving 18 bases between. The CDR3 nucleotides are TGTGCCAGCTCACCCCTGGGGGCCTTAACTAACTCTGGAAACACCATATATTTT. It is translated as CASSPLGALTNSGNTIYF.

This clone was counted once. The chain couples TRBV27 to TRBJ1-5; D not resolved. The CDR3 loop spans 14 amino acids. With 6 bases removed from V and 0 bases from J, the gap between germline ends came to 9 bases. Germline CDR1 and CDR2: MNHEY and SMNVEV (reference sequence). The CDR3 bases are TGTGCCAGCAGCCCCACATATAGCAATCAGCCCCAGCATTTT. This sequence encodes CASSPTYSNQPQHF.

This chain joins TRBV30 and TRBJ2-2; D possibly corresponds to TRBD1 (6 bases). Germline V gene sequence: CDR1 GTSNPN, CDR2 SVGIG (reference sequence). V was shortened by 4 bases and J by 0 bases, with 6 bases between the two germline ends. This CDR3 has 13 residues. CDR3 sequence reads: CAWNRANTGELFF. The CDR3 DNA reads as TGTGCCTGGAACAGGGCGAACACCGGGGAGCTGTTTTTT.

CDR3 sequence reads: CASREEQNTEAFF. CDR3 DNA: TGTGCCAGCAGGGAGGAACAGAACACTGAAGCTTTCTTT. The rearrangement uses TRBV2 and TRBJ1-1; D is ambiguous. This CDR3 is built from 13 residues. Trimming took 6 bases from V and 1 from J, leaving 9 bases between them. Per germline, CDR1 SNHLY and CDR2 FYNNEI.

This chain connects TRBV7-9 to TRBJ1-2; D is ambiguous. CDR1 and CDR2 from the germline V gene are SEHNR and FQNEAQ (reference sequence). The CDR3 has 18 residues. Trimming pared 6 bases from V and 4 bases from J, leaving 27 bases between. The CDR3 coding sequence is TGTGCCAGCAGACTAACGGCTAATTTGGCATTTAGTGGCTATGGCTACACCTTC. This translates into CASRLTANLAFSGYGYTF.

The chain has TRBV27 and TRBJ2-5; 11 bases are a match to TRBD2. V lost 0 bases, J lost 5 bases, and 5 bases stayed unmatched. Germline-derived CDR1 and CDR2 are MNHEY and SMNVEV (reference sequence). This CDR3 comprises 16 residues. The chain's CDR3 is CASSLSTSGAGETQYF. The CDR3 region has the DNA TGTGCCAGCAGTTTATCGACTAGCGGGGCCGGGGAGACCCAGTACTTC.

The chain carries TRBV7-3 and TRBJ2-7; TRBD2 aligns across 7 bases. J was trimmed by 0 bases and V by 0 bases; bases with no gene match: 2. Germline CDR1 and CDR2: SGHTA and FQGTGA. This CDR3 is 15 amino acids long. The CDR3 DNA is TGTGCCAGCAGCTTAACTGGGGGGGACTCCTACGAGCAGTACTTC. This gives the protein CASSLTGGDSYEQYF.

This chain joins TRBV7-2 and TRBJ2-7; D is unresolved. V gave up 1 base and J gave up 3 bases, with 7 bases separating them. This CDR3 contains 13 residues. CDR1 is SGHTA and CDR2 is FQGNSA in the germline V gene. CDR3 protein: CASSLDYFYEQYF. In DNA form, the CDR3 reads TGTGCCAGCAGCTTAGACTATTTCTACGAGCAGTACTTC.

This clone has only a few counts. The chain carries TRBV7-3 and TRBJ2-5, with 8 nucleotides matching TRBD2. V lost 5 bases, J lost 5 bases, and 13 bases stayed unmatched. The germline V gene encodes CDR1 SGHTA and CDR2 FQGTGA. The CDR3 length is 16 residues. CDR3 residues: CASSPREGVSAETQYF. The CDR3 DNA follows: TGTGCCAGCAGCCCCCGGGAGGGTGTGTCAGCTGAGACCCAGTACTTC.

This clone was recorded only once. The identical CDR3 is also encoded by other nucleotide sequences in the sample. The chain combines TRBV5-4 with TRBJ1-1, with TRBD1 matching 8 bases. CDR3 length equals 15 residues. In germline, CDR1 is SGHNT, CDR2 YYREEE (reference sequence). The V segment lost 0 bases and the J segment 0 bases; nucleotides outside the gene matches: 1. The CDR3 coding sequence is TGTGCCAGCAGCTTGGGACAGGGGATGAACACTGAAGCTTTCTTT. Protein: CASSLGQGMNTEAFF.

This clone came up once. This chain connects TRBV3-1 (or the pseudogene TRBV3-2) to TRBJ2-1, with no clear D. This CDR3 contains 11 residues. V lost 6 bases, J lost 8 bases, and 8 bases lay in between. CDR1 and CDR2 (germline): LGHDT, YNNKEL (reference sequence). The CDR3 loop reads CASSLQYEQFF. The CDR3 DNA reads as TGTGCCAGCAGTCTTCAGTATGAGCAGTTCTTC.

The V call is TRBV6-5, the J call TRBJ2-7, with D perhaps matching TRBD1 (6 bases). Between the trimmed V and J ends, which lost 4 bases and 4 bases, there was a span of 8 bases. The CDR3 is made up of 12 amino acids. Germline CDR1 MNHEY, CDR2 SVGAGI. CDR3 DNA sequence: TGTGCCAGCAGTTCCCAGGGGTACGAGCAGTACTTC. Its translation is CASSSQGYEQYF.

As regards this clone: The same CDR3 is also encoded by other DNA sequences in this sample. The chain employs TRBV18 and TRBJ2-2; D perhaps matches TRBD1 (6 bases). Germline CDR1 and CDR2: KGHSH and LQKENI. V was clipped by 3 bases and J by 2 bases, with 10 bases between them. This CDR3 comprises 15 residues. CDR3 residues: CASSPRTVNTGELFF. CDR3 coding DNA: TGTGCCAGCTCACCCCGGACAGTTAACACCGGGGAGCTGTTTTTT.